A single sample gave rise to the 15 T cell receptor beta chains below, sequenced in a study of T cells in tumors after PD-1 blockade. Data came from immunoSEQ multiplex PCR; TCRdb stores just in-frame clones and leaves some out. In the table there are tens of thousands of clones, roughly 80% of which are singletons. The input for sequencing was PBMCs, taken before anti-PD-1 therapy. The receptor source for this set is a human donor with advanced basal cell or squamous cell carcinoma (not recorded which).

CDR3 DNA sequence: TGCGCCAGCAGCCCACAGAGCAGGGGATGGGATGGCTACACCTTC. This sequence encodes CASSPQSRGWDGYTF. The V call is TRBV5-1, the J call TRBJ1-2; possible D gene TRBD1, 6 bases. Per germline, CDR1 SGHRS and CDR2 YFSETQ. Trimming left V 4 bases short and J 6 bases short, with 19 bases between. CDR3 length equals 15 residues.

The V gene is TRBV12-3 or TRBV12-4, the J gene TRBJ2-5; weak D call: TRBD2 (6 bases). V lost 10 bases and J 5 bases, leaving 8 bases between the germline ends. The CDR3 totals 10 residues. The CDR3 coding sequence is TGTGCCACCGGGAGCGAGACCCAGTACTTC. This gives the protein CATGSETQYF.

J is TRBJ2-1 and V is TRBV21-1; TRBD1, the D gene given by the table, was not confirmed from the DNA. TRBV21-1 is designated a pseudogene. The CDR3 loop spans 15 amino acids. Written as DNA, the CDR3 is TGTGCCAGCAGCGTAGACAGGGGGAAGGCCAATGAGCAGTTCTTC. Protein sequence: CASSVDRGKANEQFF.

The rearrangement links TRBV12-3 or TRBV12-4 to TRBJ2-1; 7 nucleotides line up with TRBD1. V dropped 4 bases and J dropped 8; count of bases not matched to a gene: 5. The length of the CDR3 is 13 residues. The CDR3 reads CASSSGGQDEQFF. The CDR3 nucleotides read TGTGCCAGCAGTTCGGGCGGACAGGATGAGCAGTTCTTC.

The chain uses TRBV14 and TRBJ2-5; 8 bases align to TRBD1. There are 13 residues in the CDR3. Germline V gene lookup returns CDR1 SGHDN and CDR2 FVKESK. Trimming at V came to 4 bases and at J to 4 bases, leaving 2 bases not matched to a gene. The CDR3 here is CASSRGTGETQYF. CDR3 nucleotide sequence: TGTGCCAGCAGCCGCGGGACAGGAGAGACCCAGTACTTC. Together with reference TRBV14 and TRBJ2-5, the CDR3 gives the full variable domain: EAGVTQFPSHSVIEKGQTVTLRCDPISGHDNLYWYRRVMGKEIKFLLHFVKESKQDESGMPNNRFLAERTGGTYSTLKVQPAELEDSGVYFCASSRGTGETQYFGPGTRLLVL.

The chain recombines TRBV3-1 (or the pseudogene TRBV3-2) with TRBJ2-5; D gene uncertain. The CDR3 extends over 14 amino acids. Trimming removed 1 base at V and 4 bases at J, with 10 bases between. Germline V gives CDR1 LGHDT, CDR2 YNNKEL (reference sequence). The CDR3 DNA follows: TGTGCCAGCAGCCAAGCGTGGGCCCGAGAGACCCAGTACTTC. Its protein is CASSQAWARETQYF.

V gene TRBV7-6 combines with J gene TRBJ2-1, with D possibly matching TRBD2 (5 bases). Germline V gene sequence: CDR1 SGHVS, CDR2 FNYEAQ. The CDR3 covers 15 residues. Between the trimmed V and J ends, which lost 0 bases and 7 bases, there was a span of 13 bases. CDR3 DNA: TGTGCCAGCAGCTTAGCGAGCGGCTCTAGAAATGAGCAGTTCTTC. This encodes CASSLASGSRNEQFF.

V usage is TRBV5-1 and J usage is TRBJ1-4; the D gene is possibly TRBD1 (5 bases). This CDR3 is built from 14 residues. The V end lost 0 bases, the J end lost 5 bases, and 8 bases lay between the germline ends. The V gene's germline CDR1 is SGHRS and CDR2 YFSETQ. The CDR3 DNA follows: TGCGCCAGCAGCTTGGGACAGACCAATGAAAAACTGTTTTTT. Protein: CASSLGQTNEKLFF.

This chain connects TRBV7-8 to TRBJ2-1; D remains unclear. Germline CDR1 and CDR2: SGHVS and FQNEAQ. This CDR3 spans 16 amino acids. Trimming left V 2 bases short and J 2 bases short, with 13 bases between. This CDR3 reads CASSLSWQPPYNEQFF. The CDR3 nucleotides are TGTGCCAGCAGCTTAAGCTGGCAGCCGCCCTACAATGAGCAGTTCTTC.

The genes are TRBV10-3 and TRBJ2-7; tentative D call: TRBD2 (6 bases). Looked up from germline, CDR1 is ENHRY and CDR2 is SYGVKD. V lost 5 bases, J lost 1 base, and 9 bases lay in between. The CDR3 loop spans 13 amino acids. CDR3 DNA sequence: TGTGCCATCAGTATGGGGGGTTCCTACGAGCAGTACTTC. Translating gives CAISMGGSYEQYF.

CDR3 coding DNA: TGTGCCAGCAGCTTATCTCGATCGGCCACTAACTATGGCTACACCTTC. It translates to CASSLSRSATNYGYTF. The J gene is TRBJ1-2, the V gene TRBV7-8; no clear D gene. With 2 bases removed from V and 0 bases from J, the gap between germline ends came to 13 bases. The CDR3 contains 16 residues. Germline V gene sequence: CDR1 SGHVS, CDR2 FQNEAQ.

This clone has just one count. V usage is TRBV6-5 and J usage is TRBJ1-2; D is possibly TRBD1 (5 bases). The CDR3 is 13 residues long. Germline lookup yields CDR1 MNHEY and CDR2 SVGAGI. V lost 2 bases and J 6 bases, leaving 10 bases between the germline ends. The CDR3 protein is CASSYLDKNGYTF. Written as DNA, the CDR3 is TGTGCCAGCAGTTACCTGGACAAGAATGGCTACACCTTC.

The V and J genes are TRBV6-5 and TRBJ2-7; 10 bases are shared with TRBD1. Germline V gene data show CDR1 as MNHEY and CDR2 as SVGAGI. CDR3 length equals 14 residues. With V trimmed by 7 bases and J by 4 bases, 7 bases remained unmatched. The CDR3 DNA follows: TGTGCCAGCACCTCCGGGACAGGGGTGTACGAGCAGTACTTC. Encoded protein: CASTSGTGVYEQYF.

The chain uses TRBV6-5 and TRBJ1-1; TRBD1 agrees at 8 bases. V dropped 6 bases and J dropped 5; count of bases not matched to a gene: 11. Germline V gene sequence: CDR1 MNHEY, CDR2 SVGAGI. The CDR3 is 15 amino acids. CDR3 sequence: CASRRLLRQGTEAFF. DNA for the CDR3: TGTGCCAGCAGACGACTTCTCCGACAGGGGACTGAAGCTTTCTTT.

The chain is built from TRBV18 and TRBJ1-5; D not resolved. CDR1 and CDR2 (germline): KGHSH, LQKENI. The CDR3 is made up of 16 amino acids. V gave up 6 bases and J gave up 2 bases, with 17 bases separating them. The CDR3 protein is CASSLGGAMGNQPQHF. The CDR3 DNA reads TGTGCCAGCTCGCTCGGAGGTGCTATGGGCAATCAGCCCCAGCATTTT.